The subject of this entry is one TCR beta chain. Its antigen is not identified. This sample was included in a study of shared clonotypes between healthy human individuals. At the level of the study: The people who gave samples were two women and three men aged 18 to 49. Findings and caveats of the study: The expectation was that sequencing depth would affect clonotype sharing among donors. Naive CD4 clonotypes overlapped across a few donors at approximately 4.5%.

Profiling relied on immunoSEQ multiplex PCR, and the TCRdb table lists in-frame clones only, not all of them. The sample includes some 980,000 clones, over 75% seen only once; the top ten take roughly 1.5%. The TCR sequence derives from a man aged 18 to 30 in good health. What was sequenced was memory CD4+ T cells sorted from blood. As to subset: CD45RA-negative fraction.

The CDR3, as DNA: TGTGCCAGCACTCAAACCTCTGCAGGGTGGAGTGAAGCTTTCTTT. Translating it yields CASTQTSAGWSEAFF. The chain couples TRBV6-1 to TRBJ1-1; tentatively, D is TRBD1 (5 bases). Germline assignment: CDR1 MNHNS and CDR2 SASEGT. Between the trimmed V and J ends, which lost 7 bases and 7 bases, there was a span of 22 bases. This CDR3 has 15 amino acids.